This TCR beta chain was sequenced in a study of blood T cell repertoires in COVID-19. Study information: Donors in the United States, Italy and Spain gave samples during acute or convalescent COVID-19. PBMCs, B-cell-depleted T cells, or T cells were the source of the cDNA or gDNA that made up the material.

The authors' processing: Estimates of nucleated cell counts were drawn from the amplification of reference gene primers. Assay used: immunoSEQ multiplex PCR; TCRdb lists only in-frame clones, some missing. V and J calls and clone size are given by that table; D and trimming were obtained from the DNA. Of under 200,000 clones listed, around 82% are singletons. Germline assignment: CDR1 SGDLS and CDR2 YYNGEE. Trimming removed 0 bases from V and 0 bases from J, with 13 bases in between. The CDR3 is made up of 17 amino acids. J is TRBJ2-1 and V is TRBV9; perhaps TRBD2 as D (6 bases). Sample: peripheral blood. The receptor was derived from a woman at least 80 years old with acute or convalescent COVID-19. CDR3 sequence (DNA): TGTGCCAGCAGCGTAGTGGAGGGAGGAGGCTCCTACAATGAGCAGTTCTTC. It codes for CASSVVEGGGSYNEQFF.